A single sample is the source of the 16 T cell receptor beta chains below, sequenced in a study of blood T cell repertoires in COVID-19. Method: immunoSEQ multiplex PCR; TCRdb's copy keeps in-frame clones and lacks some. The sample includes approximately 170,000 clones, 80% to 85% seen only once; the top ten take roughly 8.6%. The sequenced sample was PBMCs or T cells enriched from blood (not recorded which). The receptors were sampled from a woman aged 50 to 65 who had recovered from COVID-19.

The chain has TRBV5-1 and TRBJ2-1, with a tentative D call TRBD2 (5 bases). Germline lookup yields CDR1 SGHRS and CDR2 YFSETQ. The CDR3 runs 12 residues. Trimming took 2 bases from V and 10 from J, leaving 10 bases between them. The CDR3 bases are TGCGCCAGCAGCTTAGCCGGACTCGAGCAGTTCTTC. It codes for CASSLAGLEQFF.

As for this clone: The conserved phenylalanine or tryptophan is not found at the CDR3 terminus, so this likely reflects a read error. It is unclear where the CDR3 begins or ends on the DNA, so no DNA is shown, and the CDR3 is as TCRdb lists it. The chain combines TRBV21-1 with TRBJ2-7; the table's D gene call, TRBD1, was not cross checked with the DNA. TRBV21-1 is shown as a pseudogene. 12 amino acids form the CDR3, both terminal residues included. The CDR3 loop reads CASSNALTGGLD.

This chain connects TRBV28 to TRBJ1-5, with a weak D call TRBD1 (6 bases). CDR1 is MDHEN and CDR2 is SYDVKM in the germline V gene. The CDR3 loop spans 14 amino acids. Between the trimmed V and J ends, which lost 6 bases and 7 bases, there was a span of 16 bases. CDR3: CASSPDSYSQPQHF. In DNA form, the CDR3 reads TGTGCCAGCAGCCCGGACAGTTATTCGCAGCCCCAGCATTTT.

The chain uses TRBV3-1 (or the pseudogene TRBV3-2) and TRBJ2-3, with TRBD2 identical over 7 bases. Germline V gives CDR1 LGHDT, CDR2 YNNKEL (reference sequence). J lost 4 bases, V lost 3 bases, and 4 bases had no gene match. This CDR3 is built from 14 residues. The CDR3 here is CASSQGRVSDTQYF. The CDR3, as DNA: TGTGCCAGCAGCCAGGGGAGGGTCTCAGATACGCAGTATTTT.

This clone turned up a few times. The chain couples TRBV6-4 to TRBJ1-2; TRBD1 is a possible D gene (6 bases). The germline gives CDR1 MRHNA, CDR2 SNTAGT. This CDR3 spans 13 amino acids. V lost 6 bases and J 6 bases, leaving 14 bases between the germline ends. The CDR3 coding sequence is TGTGCCAGCAGAGGACAGTTATACGATGGCTACACCTTC. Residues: CASRGQLYDGYTF.

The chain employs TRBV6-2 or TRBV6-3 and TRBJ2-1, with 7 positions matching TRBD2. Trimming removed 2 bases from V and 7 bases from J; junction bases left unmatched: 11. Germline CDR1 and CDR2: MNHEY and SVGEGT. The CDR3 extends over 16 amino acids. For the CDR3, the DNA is TGTGCCAGCAGTTACGACCCGCGGGAGTTGAAGAATGAGCAGTTCTTC. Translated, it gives CASSYDPRELKNEQFF.

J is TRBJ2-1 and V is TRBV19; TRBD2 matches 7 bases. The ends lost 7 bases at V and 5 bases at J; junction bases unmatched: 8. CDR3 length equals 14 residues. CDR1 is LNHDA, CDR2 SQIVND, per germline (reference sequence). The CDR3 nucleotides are TGTGCCAGTACCCCAAGCGGGACGAACAATGAGCAGTTCTTC. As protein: CASTPSGTNNEQFF.

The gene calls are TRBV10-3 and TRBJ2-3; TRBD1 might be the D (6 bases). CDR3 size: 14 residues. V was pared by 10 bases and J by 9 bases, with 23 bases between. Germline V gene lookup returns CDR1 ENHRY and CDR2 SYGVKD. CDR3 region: CATSTGLQGWTQYF. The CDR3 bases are TGTGCCACGTCAACAGGGCTTCAAGGTTGGACGCAGTATTTT.

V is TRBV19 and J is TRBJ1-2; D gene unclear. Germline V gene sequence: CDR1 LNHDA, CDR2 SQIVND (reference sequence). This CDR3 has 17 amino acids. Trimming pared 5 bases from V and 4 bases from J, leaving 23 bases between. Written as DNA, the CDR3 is TGTGCCAGTAGTCCTTTTGAGGCAGAAGTTACGTTCTATGGCTACACCTTC. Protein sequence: CASSPFEAEVTFYGYTF.

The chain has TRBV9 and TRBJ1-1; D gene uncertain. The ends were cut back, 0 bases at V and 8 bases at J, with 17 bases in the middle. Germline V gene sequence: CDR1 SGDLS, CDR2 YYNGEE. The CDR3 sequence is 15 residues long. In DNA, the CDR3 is TGTGCCAGCAGCGTAGAACCTGTAGCTTTGGCAGAAGCTTTCTTT. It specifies CASSVEPVALAEAFF.

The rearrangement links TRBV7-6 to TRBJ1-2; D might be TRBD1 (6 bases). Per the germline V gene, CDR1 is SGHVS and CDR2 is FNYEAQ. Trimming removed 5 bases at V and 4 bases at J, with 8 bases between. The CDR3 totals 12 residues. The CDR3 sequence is CASSKDSYGYTF. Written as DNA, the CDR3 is TGTGCCAGCAGCAAGGACAGCTATGGCTACACCTTC.

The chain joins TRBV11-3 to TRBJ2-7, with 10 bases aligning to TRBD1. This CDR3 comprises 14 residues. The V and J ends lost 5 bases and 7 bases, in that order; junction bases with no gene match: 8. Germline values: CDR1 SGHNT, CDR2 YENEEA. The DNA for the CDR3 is TGTGCCAGCAGCGACCGGGACAGGGGTCGGGAGCAGTACTTC. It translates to CASSDRDRGREQYF.

The CDR3 sequence: CASSLPFLETQYF. As DNA, the CDR3 is TGTGCCAGCAGCTTGCCTTTTTTAGAGACCCAGTACTTC. V and J are TRBV5-4 and TRBJ2-5; D uncertain. Germline assignment: CDR1 SGHNT and CDR2 YYREEE (reference sequence). The CDR3 has 13 amino acids. The ends were cut back, 1 base at V and 4 bases at J, with 8 bases in the middle.

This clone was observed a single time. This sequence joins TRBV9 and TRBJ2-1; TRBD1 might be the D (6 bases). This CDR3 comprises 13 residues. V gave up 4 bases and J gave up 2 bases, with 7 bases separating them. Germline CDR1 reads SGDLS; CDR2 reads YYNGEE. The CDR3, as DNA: TGTGCCAGCAGCCAGGGGACCTACAATGAGCAGTTCTTC. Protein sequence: CASSQGTYNEQFF.

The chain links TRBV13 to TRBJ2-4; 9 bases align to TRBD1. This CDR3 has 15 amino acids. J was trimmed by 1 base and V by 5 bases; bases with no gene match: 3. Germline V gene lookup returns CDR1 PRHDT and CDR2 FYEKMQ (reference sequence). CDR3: CASSPGTGAKNIQYF. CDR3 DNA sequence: TGTGCCAGCAGCCCCGGGACAGGGGCCAAAAACATTCAGTACTTC.

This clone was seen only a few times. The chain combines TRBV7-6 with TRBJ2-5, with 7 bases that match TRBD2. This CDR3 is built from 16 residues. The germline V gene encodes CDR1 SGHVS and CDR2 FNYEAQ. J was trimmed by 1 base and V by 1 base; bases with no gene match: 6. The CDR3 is CASSLVGGDSQETQYF. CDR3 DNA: TGTGCCAGCAGCTTAGTGGGAGGGGATAGCCAAGAGACCCAGTACTTC.